One and the same sample provided the 11 T cell receptor beta chains below, sequenced in a study of blood T cells in healthy people across ages. With a J-beta primer mix and a sample-barcoded 5' primer, a second PCR ran 7 to 11 cycles. TCRdb used MiXCR to reprocess the 5' RACE reads, holding one entry per CDR3 protein. Here the sample spans some 640,000 distinct CDR3 sequences, approximately 30% being singletons. Sequenced material: blood. The receptors come from a woman older than 75 in good health.

On this clonotype: This sequence may be a read error, since a much larger clone differs from it by one base. The genes are TRBV12-3 or TRBV12-4 and TRBJ1-5, with D maybe TRBD1 (5 bases). With 5 bases removed from V and 13 bases from J, the gap between germline ends came to 15 bases. The CDR3 is made up of 12 amino acids. CDR3 coding DNA: TGTGCCAGCAGTCTCCCCCCAGGGATTCAGCATTTT. This gives the protein CASSLPPGIQHF.

This clonotype has just a few counts. The chain links TRBV3-1 to TRBJ1-6; D gene uncertain. Trimming pared 4 bases from V and 0 bases from J, leaving 16 bases between. This CDR3 region has 18 residues. Germline V lookup: CDR1 LGHDT, CDR2 YNNKEL (reference sequence). This CDR3 reads CASSPGLLGSSYNSPLHF. In DNA, the CDR3 is TGTGCCAGCAGCCCTGGACTATTAGGGAGCTCCTATAATTCACCCCTCCACTTT.

The sample holds many counts of this clonotype. The chain joins TRBV11-2 to TRBJ1-2; D ambiguous. This CDR3 has 14 amino acids. Germline V lookup: CDR1 SGHAT, CDR2 FQNNGV. V shed 5 bases and J shed 4 bases, with 14 bases lying between them. The CDR3 nucleotides are TGTGCCAGCAGCCTTGGACCGGGTCTCTATGGCTACACCTTC. It codes for CASSLGPGLYGYTF.

This clonotype was observed a handful of times. The chain carries TRBV6-2 or TRBV6-3 and TRBJ2-2, with D possibly matching TRBD2 (6 bases). V was pared by 6 bases and J by 5 bases, with 19 bases between. CDR1 MNHEY and CDR2 SVGEGT come from the germline V gene. The CDR3 length is 16 residues. In DNA, the CDR3 is TGTGCCAGCAGCACTACTGCGGGGTGGCAGACCGGGGAGCTGTTTTTT. Amino acids: CASSTTAGWQTGELFF.

This rearrangement joins TRBV2 to TRBJ2-5; tentatively, D is TRBD2 (5 bases). The ends were cut back, 6 bases at V and 0 bases at J, with 14 bases in the middle. CDR1 is SNHLY, CDR2 FYNNEI, per germline. This CDR3 is built from 15 residues. The CDR3 sequence is CASSMDFSYQETQYF. The CDR3 DNA sequence: TGTGCCAGCAGCATGGACTTTTCGTACCAAGAGACCCAGTACTTC.

This chain links TRBV3-1 with TRBJ1-1, with 7 bases identical to TRBD1. The germline gives CDR1 LGHDT, CDR2 YNNKEL (reference sequence). This CDR3 is 14 amino acids long. J was trimmed by 6 bases and V by 3 bases; bases with no gene match: 7. The DNA of the CDR3 is TGTGCCAGCAGCCAGGGACAGCCGCCAGCTGAAGCTTTCTTT. Translation gives CASSQGQPPAEAFF.

This clonotype was observed at least ten times. This chain connects TRBV7-3 to TRBJ2-1; 7 positions match TRBD1. The CDR3 runs 14 residues. V shed 5 bases and J 1 base; nucleotides not matched to a gene: 2. The germline V gene encodes CDR1 SGHTA and CDR2 FQGTGA. This chain's CDR3 is CASSRQGSYNEQFF. The CDR3 nucleotides are TGTGCCAGCAGCCGACAGGGATCCTACAATGAGCAGTTCTTC.

With respect to this clonotype: One base away lies a much larger clone, so this may be a sequencing read error. This chain joins TRBV6-5 and TRBJ2-7; a possible D gene is TRBD2 (5 bases). Germline lookup yields CDR1 MNHEY and CDR2 SVGAGI. V was trimmed by 6 bases and J by 12 bases, leaving 24 bases between them. The CDR3 spans 14 residues. CDR3 sequence (DNA): TGTGCCAGCAGCCCCGTGCGGGCGCAAGAGACCCTGTACTTC. This translates into CASSPVRAQETLYF.

This clonotype turned up a few times. V usage is TRBV20-1 and J usage is TRBJ1-4; TRBD1 matches at 8 bases. The CDR3 sequence is 14 residues long. Germline values: CDR1 DFQATT, CDR2 SNEGSKA (reference sequence). J lost 5 bases, V lost 6 bases, and 8 bases had no gene match. The CDR3 DNA follows: TGCAGTGCCAGTTCCAGGACAGGGAATGAAAAACTGTTTTTT. Amino acids: CSASSRTGNEKLFF.

As to this clonotype: A read error is possible here, since a much larger clone lies one base away. The gene calls are TRBV29-1 and TRBJ1-4, with D tentatively TRBD1 (5 bases). V lost 7 bases and J 8 bases, leaving 23 bases between the germline ends. The CDR3 loop spans 15 amino acids. Germline V gene data show CDR1 as SQVTM and CDR2 as ANQGSEA. CDR3 nucleotide sequence: TGCAGCGGACTAGGTTGGGCCGCGGAGGGGGAAAAACTGTTTTTT. Encoded protein: CSGLGWAAEGEKLFF.

The sample holds many counts of this clonotype. The chain links TRBV28 to TRBJ2-7; TRBD1 agrees at 8 bases. J was trimmed by 6 bases and V by 7 bases; bases with no gene match: 5. Germline V gene sequence: CDR1 MDHEN, CDR2 SYDVKM. The CDR3 runs 12 residues. DNA for the CDR3: TGTGCCAGCAACCCAGGGGGCCGCGAGCAGTACTTC. Translated, it gives CASNPGGREQYF.